The 24 T cell receptor beta chains given below trace back to one sample, sequenced in a study of T cells in women clearing cervical HPV infection. Assay: immunoSEQ multiplex PCR; the TCRdb copy retains only in-frame clones and omits some. Its table records under 45,000 clones. Sequenced input: blood buffy coat. Receptor source: a woman aged 18 to 75 with a cervical HPV16 infection that either progressed to CIN3+ or cleared (not recorded which).

Regarding this clone: The read ends 3 residues shy of where the CDR3 ends; the end is completed using the germline J gene. This sequence joins TRBV19 and TRBJ2-1; 12 bases agree with TRBD2. The germline V gene encodes CDR1 LNHDA and CDR2 SQIVND (reference sequence). Trimming took 6 bases from V and 5 from J; bases not matched to a gene: 2. The CDR3 consists of 14 residues. This chain's CDR3 is CASRRTSGNNEQFF. The DNA read from the CDR3 is TGTGCCAGTAGGCGGACTAGCGGGAACAATGAG. Full variable domain (remainder filled in from reference TRBV19 and TRBJ2-1): DGGITQSPKYLFRKEGQNVTLSCEQNLNHDAMYWYRQDPGQGLRLIYYSQIVNDFQKGDIAEGYSVSREKKESFPLTVTSAQKNPTAFYLCASRRTSGNNEQFFGPGTRLTVL.

Concerning this clone: The missing CDR3 end, 3 residues past where the read stops, is filled in from the germline J gene. The chain has TRBV6-7 and TRBJ2-5, with 7 bases lining up with TRBD1. TRBV6-7 is identified as an open reading frame with a role that is uncertain. The CDR3 contains 14 residues. J gave up 4 bases and V 6 bases, and 8 bases lay outside the gene matches. Incomplete CDR3 DNA: TGTGCCAGCAGGTTTGGCAGGGGGATAGAGACC. This sequence encodes CASRFGRGIET. Given in full, the CDR3 is CASRFGRGIETQYF.

A remark on this clone: The sequence runs out 3 residues before the end of the CDR3; the remainder is reconstructed from the germline J gene. The genes are TRBV6-2 or TRBV6-3 and TRBJ2-1; D ambiguous. Germline V gene data show CDR1 as MNHEY and CDR2 as SVGEGT. Deletions cut 6 bases from V and 7 bases from J, with 10 bases between. This CDR3 has 12 residues. CDR3 loop: CASSISGNEQFF. The CDR3 bases that were read are TGTGCCAGCAGCATATCCGGGAATGAG.

Worth noting for this clone: One end of the junction varies from germline; a read error may be responsible. The read gets to within 3 residues of the CDR3 end, and the germline J gene fills in the rest. The genes are TRBV5-1 and TRBJ1-2; 10 nucleotides match TRBD1. Germline loops: CDR1 SGHRS, CDR2 YFSETQ. The CDR3 is made up of 16 amino acids. CDR3 bases read: TGCGCCAGCAGCGCGGGACAGGGGAGAAATAACTATAGC. Protein product: CASSAGQGRNNYS. The entire CDR3 protein reads CASSAGQGRNNYSYTF.

Notes on this clone: The read ends 3 residues shy of where the CDR3 ends; the end is completed using the germline J gene. This chain joins TRBV5-1 and TRBJ2-3; 10 nucleotides align to TRBD2. The CDR3 is 17 residues long. Germline V lookup: CDR1 SGHRS, CDR2 YFSETQ. The V segment lost 2 bases and the J segment 2 bases; nucleotides outside the gene matches: 8. CDR3: CASSFAPSGSPTDTQYF. The covered CDR3 bases are TGCGCCAGCAGCTTTGCCCCTAGCGGGAGCCCCACAGATACG.

Comment on this clone: Read coverage stops 3 residues before the CDR3 terminus; the germline J gene supplies the remainder. The genes are TRBV27 and TRBJ1-6; D is possibly TRBD1 (5 bases). Germline V gene data show CDR1 as MNHEY and CDR2 as SMNVEV (reference sequence). There are 14 residues in the CDR3. V lost 5 bases and J lost 7, with 12 bases in between. CDR3 DNA (partial): TGTGCCAGCAGTCCCCAGGGAACAAATTCACCC. The encoded protein is CASSPQGTNSP. The whole CDR3 is CASSPQGTNSPLHF.

Note on this clone: The read stops 3 residues short of the end of the CDR3; the missing end is completed from the germline J gene. This chain uses TRBV18 with TRBJ1-2; D uncertain. Germline V gene data show CDR1 as KGHSH and CDR2 as LQKENI. The CDR3 is made up of 13 amino acids. CDR3 loop: CADKGSTTDTYTF. The part of the CDR3 DNA that was read is TGTGCCGATAAAGGCTCGACCACAGATACC.

Concerning this clone: The junction departs from germline at one end; a sequencing error may be responsible. The read terminates 3 residues before the CDR3 end, so the remaining end is supplied by the germline J gene. The chain has TRBV20-1 and TRBJ2-2; TRBD2 might be the D (6 bases). There are 14 residues in the CDR3. Germline V gene lookup returns CDR1 DFQATT and CDR2 SNEGSKA (reference sequence). Incomplete CDR3 DNA: TGCAGTGCTAGAGACCCGGCGAACACCGGGGGG. Residues: CSARDPANTGG. The entire CDR3 sequence reads CSARDPANTGGLFF.

Turning to this clone: The read ends 3 residues early relative to the CDR3; the germline J gene fills the gap. The chain uses TRBV11-2 and TRBJ2-3; D is perhaps TRBD2 (7 bases). The CDR3 sequence is 14 residues long. Germline assignment: CDR1 SGHAT and CDR2 FQNNGV. CDR3 region: CASSRGGPQETQYF. The DNA read from the CDR3 is TGTGCCAGCAGCCGCGGGGGCCCCCAAGAGACG.

In regard to this clone: The read falls 3 residues short of the CDR3 end, and the missing part is taken from the germline J gene. V usage is TRBV11-3 and J usage is TRBJ1-3, with D unresolved. Trimming shortened V by 4 bases and J by 4 bases, and 5 bases separated the two germline ends. CDR1 and CDR2 from the germline V gene are SGHNT and YENEEA. The CDR3 totals 12 residues. CDR3 residues: CASSSQGNTIYF. Incomplete CDR3 DNA: TGTGCCAGCAGCTCTCAGGGAAACACC.

On this clone: The sequence runs out 3 residues before the end of the CDR3; the remainder is reconstructed from the germline J gene. V is TRBV18 and J is TRBJ1-2; possible D gene TRBD1, 6 bases. Germline V CDR1 and CDR2: KGHSH, LQKENI. The CDR3 totals 13 residues. The covered CDR3 bases are TGTGCCAGCTCACCGGGACATACTAACGAC. Its protein is CASSPGHTND. The full CDR3 is CASSPGHTNDYTF.

To note about this clone: The read falls 3 residues short of the CDR3 end, and the missing part is taken from the germline J gene. The chain carries TRBV7-2 and TRBJ2-4; TRBD1 is a possible D gene (6 bases). CDR3 length: 14 residues. The germline V gene encodes CDR1 SGHTA and CDR2 FQGNSA. The CDR3 loop reads CASSSYRDDYGQYF. The CDR3 bases that were read are TGTGCCAGCAGCTCCTACAGGGATGACTATGGT. Variable domain in full (rest from reference TRBV7-2 and TRBJ2-4): GAGVSQSPSNKVTEKGKDVELRCDPISGHTALYWYRQSLGQGLEFLIYFQGNSAPDKSGLPSDRFSAERTGGSVSTLTIQRTQQEDSAVYLCASSSYRDDYGQYFGAGTRLSVL.

Of note for this clone: The read finishes 3 residues shy of the CDR3 end, and the germline J gene is used to complete it. The chain joins TRBV28 to TRBJ2-6, with D possibly being TRBD2 (6 bases). Deletions cut 3 bases from V and 0 bases from J, with 9 bases between. The CDR3 consists of 16 residues. From germline, CDR1 is MDHEN and CDR2 SYDVKM. CDR3 sequence: CASSLEGSSGANVLTF. CDR3 DNA, as far as it was read: TGTGCCAGCAGTTTGGAGGGGTCCTCTGGGGCCAACGTC.

Concerning this clone itself: Read sequence stops 3 residues before the CDR3 end, and the germline J gene provides the missing end. V is TRBV27 and J is TRBJ2-5; D possibly corresponds to TRBD1 (7 bases). The CDR3 runs to 14 residues. The germline gives CDR1 MNHEY, CDR2 SMNVEV (reference sequence). Trimming took off 5 bases at V and 4 bases at J, with 14 bases between the two ends. Incomplete CDR3 DNA: TGTGCCAGCAGTCCAGGGGGAGGACGAGAGACC. Amino acids: CASSPGGGRET. The complete CDR3 reads CASSPGGGRETQYF.

Worth noting for this clone: The read ends 3 residues before the CDR3 terminus; that terminus is restored from the germline J gene. The V and J genes are TRBV24-1 and TRBJ1-2, with 9 bases that match TRBD1. In germline, CDR1 is KGHDR, CDR2 SFDVKD. The CDR3 is 15 amino acids. Partial CDR3 DNA: TGTGCCACCAGTGACCGGGGGACAGGGAGAACGGGC. The encoded protein is CATSDRGTGRTG. The entire CDR3 protein is CATSDRGTGRTGYTF.

A word on this clone: The CDR3 end is not reached by the read, which stops 3 residues before it; the germline J gene fills it in. The chain joins TRBV30 to TRBJ1-2; 7 bases are shared with TRBD1. J gave up 3 bases and V 3 bases, and 1 base lay outside the gene matches. Germline lookup yields CDR1 GTSNPN and CDR2 SVGIG (reference sequence). The CDR3 is 12 residues long. The CDR3 DNA, read in part, is TGTGCCTGGAGCCAGGGGGACTATGGC. Translating gives CAWSQGDYG. The CDR3, in full, reads CAWSQGDYGYTF.

Remarks on this clone: The read gets to within 3 residues of the CDR3 end, and the germline J gene fills in the rest. This chain connects TRBV5-1 to TRBJ1-3; D is undetermined. V was cut by 0 bases and J by 2 bases, with 15 bases left in between. The CDR3 totals 17 residues. Germline V gene lookup returns CDR1 SGHRS and CDR2 YFSETQ. The CDR3 bases that were read are TGCGCCAGCAGCTTGGGGGTTAGAGAGGGCGCTGGAAACACC. Residues: CASSLGVREGAGNT. The CDR3 as a whole reads CASSLGVREGAGNTIYF.

As for this clone: With the read ending 3 residues before the CDR3 end, the germline J gene is used to fill in that end. V is TRBV7-9 and J is TRBJ1-1; D remains unclear. The CDR3 extends over 11 amino acids. Germline loops: CDR1 SEHNR, CDR2 FQNEAQ (reference sequence). The CDR3 DNA, read in part, is TGTGCCAGCAGCTTAATGACAAGA. Protein sequence: CASSLMTR. From start to end, the CDR3 is CASSLMTRAFF. The complete variable domain, with remaining parts taken from reference TRBV7-9 and TRBJ1-1, reads DTGVSQNPRHKITKRGQNVTFRCDPISEHNRLYWYRQTLGQGPEFLTYFQNEAQLEKSRLLSDRFSAERPKGSFSTLEIQRTEQGDSAMYLCASSLMTRAFFGQGTRLTVV.

For this clone: The read finishes 3 residues shy of the CDR3 end, and the germline J gene is used to complete it. This chain uses TRBV19 with TRBJ2-2; 9 bases map to TRBD1. CDR3 length: 14 residues. Germline loops: CDR1 LNHDA, CDR2 SQIVND (reference sequence). This chain's CDR3 is CASSPGQGLTPLFF. The DNA read from the CDR3 is TGTGCCAGTAGTCCGGGACAGGGTCTTACACCG.

In the case of this clone: The read falls 3 residues short of the CDR3 end, and the missing part is taken from the germline J gene. V gene TRBV7-2 combines with J gene TRBJ2-2, with 7 bases that match TRBD1. Germline V gene sequence: CDR1 SGHTA, CDR2 FQGNSA. This CDR3 region has 13 residues. The part of the CDR3 DNA that was read is TGTGCCAGCAGCAGGGGGCTGAGGGAAAAG. Residues: CASSRGLREK. The CDR3 in its entirety is CASSRGLREKLFF.

The sequenced part of the CDR3 DNA is TGTGCCAGCTCACCTCAAATGACAGGGGAGAACACTGAA. It translates to CASSPQMTGENTE. The entire CDR3 protein reads CASSPQMTGENTEAFF. The rearrangement links TRBV18 to TRBJ1-1, with 8 bases that match TRBD1. Read data end 3 residues before the CDR3 end; the end is taken from the germline J gene. The CDR3 totals 16 residues. Per the germline V gene, CDR1 is KGHSH and CDR2 is LQKENI. V trimming: 3 bases; J trimming: 1 base; junction bases outside the gene matches: 7. The whole variable domain, filled in from reference TRBV18 and TRBJ1-1, reads NAGVMQNPRHLVRRRGQEARLRCSPMKGHSHVYWYRQLPEEGLKFMVYLQKENIIDESGMPKERFSAEFPKEGPSILRIQQVVRGDSAAYFCASSPQMTGENTEAFFGQGTRLTVV.

Regarding this clone: The CDR3 extends 3 residues past the end of the read, so its final part is completed from the germline J gene. This chain uses TRBV12-3 or TRBV12-4 with TRBJ2-3, with D possibly TRBD2 on 5 matching bases. Trimming took off 1 base at V and 4 bases at J, with 15 bases between the two ends. The CDR3 is made up of 16 amino acids. The CDR3 spells CASSLDLALAADTQYF. CDR3 DNA, as far as it was read: TGTGCCAGCAGTTTAGATCTAGCCCTCGCGGCAGATACG.

CDR3 region: CASMGTRGNDYTF. Incomplete CDR3 DNA: TGTGCCAGTATGGGGACTAGGGGAAATGAC. The chain employs TRBV19 and TRBJ1-2; D perhaps matches TRBD1 (5 bases). The sequenced fragment ends 3 residues before the CDR3 boundary, so the rest is inferred from the germline J gene. Germline V gene sequence: CDR1 LNHDA, CDR2 SQIVND (reference sequence). CDR3 size: 13 residues.

Note on this clone: Read sequence stops 3 residues before the CDR3 end, and the germline J gene provides the missing end. The V and J genes are TRBV2 and TRBJ1-2, with 8 bases identical to TRBD1. Germline V gene lookup returns CDR1 SNHLY and CDR2 FYNNEI. This CDR3 has 13 residues. CDR3 in amino acids: CASSEELQGDYTF. The DNA read from the CDR3 is TGTGCCAGCAGTGAAGAACTACAGGGGGAC. The variable domain in full, completed from reference TRBV2 and TRBJ1-2, reads EPEVTQTPSHQVTQMGQEVILRCVPISNHLYFYWYRQILGQKVEFLVSFYNNEISEKSEIFDDQFSVERPDGSNFTLKIRSTKLEDSAMYFCASSEELQGDYTFGSGTRLTVV.